The 24 T cell receptor beta chains given below trace back to one sample, sequenced in a study of T cell changes during pregnancy in multiple sclerosis (dated by TCRdb to the late 2010s). The library relied on the immunoSEQ multiplex PCR assay. Sourced from immuneACCESS, this table was stored by TCRdb with only in-frame sequences that have V and J called. A share of the clones is absent; for the studies checked, an unresolved V gene accounts for under half, and the remainder has no known explanation. The sample includes roughly 30,000 clones, with about 92% observed a single time. Of the sample, roughly 0.4% is held by the ten largest clones. This material consisted of CD4+ T cells from peripheral blood mononuclear cells, taken in the second trimester of pregnancy. These TCRs come from a female donor with multiple sclerosis, enrolled in a pregnancy study.

The count of this clone is one. J is TRBJ1-5 and V is TRBV27, with a weak D call TRBD1 (6 bases). Trimming took 5 bases from V and 11 from J, leaving 16 bases between them. Germline CDR1 reads MNHEY; CDR2 reads SMNVEV (reference sequence). This CDR3 has 13 residues. CDR3 sequence: CASSHQGPGAQHF. The CDR3 nucleotides read TGTGCCAGCAGTCATCAGGGTCCAGGGGCCCAGCATTTT.

This rearrangement joins TRBV2 to TRBJ2-7; a possible D gene is TRBD1 (5 bases). Germline V gene sequence: CDR1 SNHLY, CDR2 FYNNEI. This CDR3 has 14 residues. V dropped 3 bases and J dropped 2 bases, with 11 bases sitting between them. The CDR3 DNA follows: TGTGCCAGCAGTGAGGTCAGGGCGCCCTACGAGCAGTACTTC. This encodes CASSEVRAPYEQYF.

V is TRBV5-1 and J is TRBJ1-3; the D is unclear. CDR1 SGHRS and CDR2 YFSETQ come from the germline V gene. Trimming cost V 0 bases and J 0 bases, with 10 bases left between them. CDR3 size: 16 residues. Here the CDR3 reads CASSLAIGFSGNTIYF. The CDR3 nucleotides read TGCGCCAGCAGCTTGGCTATCGGTTTCTCTGGAAACACCATATATTTT.

This chain's CDR3 is CASSPLAGVGAHNEQFF. CDR3 nucleotides: TGTGCCAGCTCACCACTTGCGGGAGTGGGGGCCCACAATGAGCAGTTCTTC. J is TRBJ2-1 and V is TRBV18; TRBD2 is a possible D gene (7 bases). V gave up 1 base and J gave up 5 bases, with 18 bases separating them. This CDR3 comprises 17 residues. Looked up from germline, CDR1 is KGHSH and CDR2 is LQKENI.

The J gene is TRBJ2-4, the V gene TRBV30; TRBD1 is a possible D gene (5 bases). V was clipped by 0 bases and J by 6 bases, with 9 bases between them. This CDR3 comprises 13 residues. Per germline, CDR1 GTSNPN and CDR2 SVGIG (reference sequence). The CDR3 spells CAWSVTGLNIQYF. The CDR3 DNA sequence: TGTGCCTGGAGTGTAACAGGTTTAAACATTCAGTACTTC.

The genes are TRBV28 and TRBJ2-1, with 7 bases lining up with TRBD2. V trimming: 3 bases; J trimming: 3 bases; junction bases outside the gene matches: 5. The CDR3 has 15 residues. Germline V gene sequence: CDR1 MDHEN, CDR2 SYDVKM. Written as DNA, the CDR3 is TGTGCCAGCAGTTTGGGCGGGAGTCGCTACAATGAGCAGTTCTTC. It translates to CASSLGGSRYNEQFF.

The rearrangement uses TRBV4-3 and TRBJ1-4; D is unclear. This CDR3 is built from 15 residues. CDR1 and CDR2 (germline): LGHNA, YSLEER. The germline V and J ends were trimmed by 4 bases and 5 bases, with 14 bases remaining between them. The CDR3 sequence is CASSPRYLENEKLFF. The CDR3 bases are TGCGCCAGCAGCCCCAGATATCTAGAAAATGAAAAACTGTTTTTT.

This chain joins TRBV6-6 and TRBJ1-5, with 7 positions matching TRBD1. V gave up 3 bases and J gave up 3 bases; unmatched junction bases: 2. CDR1 MNHNY and CDR2 SVGAGI come from the germline V gene (reference sequence). The CDR3 covers 14 residues. Here the CDR3 DNA reads TGTGCCAGCAGTTATCAGGGGGTCAATCAGCCCCAGCATTTT. This sequence encodes CASSYQGVNQPQHF.

This chain uses TRBV29-1 with TRBJ1-2, with 7 bases identical to TRBD1. The CDR3 contains 14 residues. CDR1 and CDR2 from the germline V gene are SQVTM and ANQGSEA. V shed 3 bases and J 8 bases; nucleotides not matched to a gene: 12. CDR3 in amino acids: CSVDSQTGYGGYTF. For the CDR3, the DNA is TGCAGCGTTGACTCCCAGACAGGGTATGGAGGCTACACCTTC.

The rearrangement links TRBV30 to TRBJ2-5; tentatively, D is TRBD1 (6 bases). The CDR3 spans 16 residues. The germline V gene encodes CDR1 GTSNPN and CDR2 SVGIG (reference sequence). V dropped 4 bases and J dropped 5 bases, with 23 bases sitting between them. CDR3 loop: CAWIPVLLGAGETQYF. Here the CDR3 DNA reads TGTGCCTGGATACCCGTCTTGTTGGGGGCGGGCGAGACCCAGTACTTC.

The V and J genes are TRBV6-1 and TRBJ2-7; the match to TRBD1 covers 7 bases. This CDR3 has 15 residues. The germline CDR1 and CDR2 sequences are MNHNS and SASEGT. V dropped 3 bases and J dropped 1; count of bases not matched to a gene: 6. The CDR3: CASSDEGARSYEQYF. The CDR3 DNA sequence: TGTGCCAGCAGTGATGAGGGGGCTCGGTCCTACGAGCAGTACTTC.

V is TRBV7-8 and J is TRBJ1-1; D ambiguous. Germline CDR1 reads SGHVS; CDR2 reads FQNEAQ. Trimming took 5 bases from V and 1 from J, leaving 17 bases between them. This CDR3 has 16 amino acids. The CDR3: CASSLPQRQKNTEAFF. CDR3 nucleotides: TGTGCCAGCAGCCTGCCCCAAAGACAAAAGAACACTGAAGCTTTCTTT.

V and J are TRBV11-1 and TRBJ2-5; possibly TRBD2 for D (6 bases). In germline, CDR1 is SGHAT, CDR2 FQDESV (reference sequence). There are 14 residues in the CDR3. V lost 5 bases, J lost 2 bases, and 12 bases lay in between. The CDR3 spells CASSLRLDQETQYF. The CDR3 region has the DNA TGTGCCAGCAGCCTTCGACTAGATCAAGAGACCCAGTACTTC. Variable domain in full (rest from reference TRBV11-1 and TRBJ2-5): EAEVAQSPRYKITEKSQAVAFWCDPISGHATLYWYRQILGQGPELLVQFQDESVVDDSQLPKDRFSAERLKGVDSTLKIQPAELGDSAMYLCASSLRLDQETQYFGPGTRLLVL.

V gene TRBV18 combines with J gene TRBJ1-3; D perhaps matches TRBD1 (5 bases). The length of the CDR3 is 15 residues. V lost 3 bases and J 2 bases, leaving 11 bases between the germline ends. Germline V gene sequence: CDR1 KGHSH, CDR2 LQKENI. The CDR3 region is CASSPSGRAGNTIYF. The CDR3 coding sequence is TGTGCCAGCTCACCTTCTGGCAGGGCTGGAAACACCATATATTTT.

The rearrangement joins TRBV5-1 to TRBJ1-1, with D uncertain. This CDR3 has 15 residues. From germline, CDR1 is SGHRS and CDR2 YFSETQ. Trimming took 4 bases from V and 2 from J, leaving 15 bases between them. The DNA of the CDR3 is TGCGCCAGCAGCCCGGCGACAAGTAGAAACACTGAAGCTTTCTTT. Protein: CASSPATSRNTEAFF.

This sequence joins TRBV7-2 and TRBJ2-1, with D perhaps matching TRBD2 (6 bases). This CDR3 has 14 residues. The germline V and J ends were trimmed by 5 bases and 6 bases, with 14 bases remaining between them. Germline assignment: CDR1 SGHTA and CDR2 FQGNSA. The CDR3, as DNA: TGTGCCAGCAGCCCACGGGACTCGGGCAATGAGCAGTTCTTC. Translated, it gives CASSPRDSGNEQFF.

The DNA for the CDR3 is TGTGCCAGCAGCCCCATCCCGGGAGGGCCTGGGGGCGAGCAGTACTTC. Amino acids: CASSPIPGGPGGEQYF. The V gene is TRBV2, the J gene TRBJ2-7; 8 bases align to TRBD2. CDR1 and CDR2 (germline): SNHLY, FYNNEI. V shed 6 bases and J 6 bases; nucleotides not matched to a gene: 16. This CDR3 has 16 amino acids.

The rearrangement uses TRBV30 and TRBJ2-3, with TRBD2 matching 7 bases. The CDR3 extends over 15 amino acids. CDR1 is GTSNPN, CDR2 SVGIG, per germline (reference sequence). The V and J ends lost 0 bases and 6 bases, in that order; junction bases with no gene match: 9. CDR3 protein: CAWSVLTGGSDTQYF. The CDR3 DNA reads as TGTGCCTGGAGTGTACTAACGGGGGGATCCGATACGCAGTATTTT.

This rearrangement joins TRBV4-3 to TRBJ2-3, with a tentative D call TRBD2 (5 bases). Trimming removed 1 base from V and 1 base from J, with 12 bases in between. Per the germline V gene, CDR1 is LGHNA and CDR2 is YSLEER. The CDR3 has 16 amino acids. CDR3 coding DNA: TGCGCCAGCAGCCAAGGAGCTAGCTCGGGCACAGATACGCAGTATTTT. Translating it yields CASSQGASSGTDTQYF.

The V and J genes are TRBV7-8 and TRBJ2-3; possibly TRBD2 for D (6 bases). The germline V gene has CDR1 SGHVS and CDR2 FQNEAQ. The CDR3 has 16 residues. The germline V and J ends were trimmed by 4 bases and 1 base, with 15 bases remaining between them. The CDR3 nucleotides read TGTGCCAGCAGCTCAGGGACTCAAGGGCGCACAGATACGCAGTATTTT. This encodes CASSSGTQGRTDTQYF.

The rearrangement uses TRBV6-5 and TRBJ1-2; 12 nucleotides match TRBD1. Germline V gene lookup returns CDR1 MNHEY and CDR2 SVGAGI. The CDR3 sequence is 15 residues long. V lost 3 bases to trimming and J lost 7 bases; unmatched junction nucleotides: 6. CDR3 in amino acids: CASSYGDRGHSGYTF. For the CDR3, the DNA is TGTGCCAGCAGTTATGGGGACAGGGGGCATAGTGGCTACACCTTC.

The chain is built from TRBV10-3 and TRBJ2-1, with 9 bases lining up with TRBD2. The J segment lost 8 bases and the V segment lost 3 bases, leaving 8 bases of the junction unmatched. Germline CDR1 is ENHRY and CDR2 is SYGVKD. CDR3 length equals 15 residues. The CDR3 loop reads CAISDSGSITDEQFF. In DNA, the CDR3 is TGTGCCATCAGTGATAGCGGGAGTATCACGGATGAGCAGTTCTTC.

The CDR3 nucleotides read TGTGCCTGGAGTCACAAAACAGGGCCACCTTACAATGAGCAGTTCTTC. This codes for CAWSHKTGPPYNEQFF. The V gene is TRBV30, the J gene TRBJ2-1; D is possibly TRBD1 (6 bases). V was trimmed by 2 bases and J by 4 bases, leaving 18 bases between them. This CDR3 contains 16 residues. CDR1 is GTSNPN and CDR2 is SVGIG in the germline V gene (reference sequence).

The rearrangement links TRBV5-5 to TRBJ2-1; D remains ambiguous. Germline assignment: CDR1 SGHKS and CDR2 YYEKEE (reference sequence). The length of the CDR3 is 14 residues. Trimming took 2 bases from V and 4 from J, leaving 10 bases between them. CDR3 sequence (DNA): TGTGCCAGCAGCTTCGGCGGCCCGTACAATGAGCAGTTCTTC. Encoded protein: CASSFGGPYNEQFF. Together with reference TRBV5-5 and TRBJ2-1, the CDR3 gives the full variable domain: DAGVTQSPTHLIKTRGQQVTLRCSPISGHKSVSWYQQVLGQGPQFIFQYYEKEERGRGNFPDRFSARQFPNYSSELNVNALLLGDSALYLCASSFGGPYNEQFFGPGTRLTVL.